This T cell receptor beta chain was recorded in a study of shared clonotypes between healthy human individuals. Study background: Donor composition was a couple of women and three men, aged 18 to 49.

The CDR3 is 13 amino acids. Germline-derived CDR1 and CDR2 are SGHNT and YENEEA. Trimming took 6 bases from V and 6 from J; bases not matched to a gene: 5. This clone appeared a single time. Several immunoSEQ plates received, in even portions, the genomic DNA of each subset. TCRdb's table, derived via immunoSEQ multiplex PCR, lists solely in-frame clones and lacks some. The table includes more than 2 million clones, under 97% detected once. This clonotype originated in a man between 18 and 35 years old in good health. The sample was naive CD4+ T cells sorted from blood. Subset: CD45RA+ positively selected. The chain carries TRBV11-3 and TRBJ2-1; TRBD1 matches 7 bases. The DNA for the CDR3 is TGTGCCAGCAGTTCCACAGGGGTCAATGAGCAGTTCTTC. Translation: CASSSTGVNEQFF.